Following are 24 T cell receptor beta chains from one sample sequenced in a study of T cells in Graves' hyperthyroidism and ophthalmopathy. TCR beta CDR3 regions were amplified from RNA. An initial round of RT-PCR targeting the TCR CDR3 relied on the HTBI primer set. TCRdb re-derived calls from the multiplex PCR reads in MiXCR, one entry per CDR3 protein. This table holds about 570,000 distinct CDR3 sequences, 13% to 15% found once. The sample was blood. The receptors come from a woman in her thirties or forties with Graves' hyperthyroidism.

In this sample, this clonotype turned up many times. The V and J genes are TRBV24-1 and TRBJ1-5, with 7 bases identical to TRBD1. V trimming: 1 base; J trimming: 4 bases; junction bases outside the gene matches: 6. The V gene's germline CDR1 is KGHDR and CDR2 SFDVKD. The CDR3 contains 16 residues. CDR3 residues: CATSDFKGAQNQPQHF. The CDR3 DNA reads TGTGCCACCAGTGATTTTAAGGGGGCGCAGAATCAGCCCCAGCATTTT.

Many counts were recorded for this clonotype. The CDR3 spells CASSAPGTGRTYEQYF. The CDR3, as DNA: TGTGCCAGCAGTGCCCCCGGGACAGGGCGTACCTACGAGCAGTACTTC. V is TRBV27 and J is TRBJ2-7; 9 bases match TRBD1. V shed 5 bases, J shed 2 bases, and the junction held 10 bases outside the gene matches. Looked up from germline, CDR1 is MNHEY and CDR2 is SMNVEV (reference sequence). The CDR3 covers 16 residues.

This sequence joins TRBV12-3 or TRBV12-4 and TRBJ1-3; perhaps TRBD1 as D (5 bases). Trimming cost V 6 bases and J 1 base, with 10 bases left between them. This CDR3 region has 14 residues. The CDR3: CASRMGGSGNTIYF. DNA of the CDR3: TGTGCCAGCAGAATGGGGGGTTCTGGAAACACCATATATTTT.

The table lists this clonotype with a few counts. J is TRBJ2-5 and V is TRBV2; 10 bases are a match to TRBD1. J was trimmed by 1 base and V by 10 bases; bases with no gene match: 9. This CDR3 region has 15 residues. The germline gives CDR1 SNHLY, CDR2 FYNNEI. The CDR3 sequence: CAISGQGIFQETQYF. The CDR3 DNA reads as TGTGCCATATCGGGACAGGGGATTTTCCAAGAGACCCAGTACTTC.

This clonotype showed up just a few times. The V gene is TRBV18, the J gene TRBJ2-7, with D hard to call. The CDR3 contains 14 residues. V was pared by 2 bases and J by 3 bases, with 11 bases between. Germline CDR1 KGHSH, CDR2 LQKENI. CDR3 amino acids: CASSPDQVVYEQYF. CDR3 sequence (DNA): TGTGCCAGCTCACCAGACCAGGTCGTCTACGAGCAGTACTTC.

This clonotype was picked up many times. The gene calls are TRBV20-1 and TRBJ1-5; D not resolved. Germline V gene sequence: CDR1 DFQATT, CDR2 SNEGSKA (reference sequence). The CDR3 spans 14 residues. Trimming stripped 1 base from V and 2 bases from J, with 9 bases between. The chain's CDR3 is CSARGERGNQPQHF. Written as DNA, the CDR3 is TGCAGTGCTAGAGGAGAAAGGGGCAATCAGCCCCAGCATTTT.

This clonotype was picked up many times. The CDR3 sequence is CASSYTAPDTISGYEQYF. In nucleotides, the CDR3 is TGTGCCAGCAGTTACACCGCACCGGACACAATTAGCGGCTACGAGCAGTACTTC. J is TRBJ2-7 and V is TRBV6-6; tentative D call: TRBD2 (6 bases). CDR3 length: 18 amino acids. The V gene lost 2 bases and the J gene lost 3 bases, with 23 bases spanning the gap. The germline V gene has CDR1 MNHNY and CDR2 SVGAGI (reference sequence).

This clonotype has a handful of counts. The V and J genes are TRBV18 and TRBJ1-5, with TRBD1 matching 7 bases. Germline loops: CDR1 KGHSH, CDR2 LQKENI. This CDR3 comprises 14 residues. V gave up 3 bases and J gave up 4 bases; unmatched junction bases: 3. The DNA for the CDR3 is TGTGCCAGCTCACCCTTGGGACAGAATCAGCCCCAGCATTTT. As protein: CASSPLGQNQPQHF. The variable domain in full, with the rest retrieved from reference TRBV18 and TRBJ1-5, is NAGVMQNPRHLVRRRGQEARLRCSPMKGHSHVYWYRQLPEEGLKFMVYLQKENIIDESGMPKERFSAEFPKEGPSILRIQQVVRGDSAAYFCASSPLGQNQPQHFGDGTRLSIL.

This chain connects TRBV10-1 to TRBJ2-7, with TRBD2 matching 7 bases. Germline V lookup: CDR1 WNHNN, CDR2 SYGVQD (reference sequence). The length of the CDR3 is 13 residues. The V and J ends lost 5 bases and 6 bases, in that order; junction bases with no gene match: 7. The CDR3 reads CASSIGTTGEQYF. In DNA form, the CDR3 reads TGCGCCAGCAGTATTGGGACTACTGGCGAGCAGTACTTC.

This clonotype has ten or more counts. V is TRBV2 and J is TRBJ2-7; D perhaps matches TRBD2 (5 bases). The length of the CDR3 is 17 residues. The germline V gene encodes CDR1 SNHLY and CDR2 FYNNEI. Between the trimmed V and J ends, which lost 7 bases and 0 bases, there was a span of 22 bases. The CDR3 bases are TGTGCCAGCATCCTATCGGGATCTTTGCTTGCCTCCTACGAGCAGTACTTC. Amino acids: CASILSGSLLASYEQYF. The variable domain in full, completed from reference TRBV2 and TRBJ2-7, reads EPEVTQTPSHQVTQMGQEVILRCVPISNHLYFYWYRQILGQKVEFLVSFYNNEISEKSEIFDDQFSVERPDGSNFTLKIRSTKLEDSAMYFCASILSGSLLASYEQYFGPGTRLTVT.

This clonotype has at least ten counts. The chain combines TRBV6-1 with TRBJ2-7; 10 bases match TRBD1. J lost 6 bases, V lost 6 bases, and 11 bases had no gene match. Germline V gene lookup returns CDR1 MNHNS and CDR2 SASEGT. There are 15 residues in the CDR3. The CDR3 loop reads CASRPEWDRGIEQYF. The DNA for the CDR3 is TGTGCCAGCAGACCCGAGTGGGACAGGGGTATCGAGCAGTACTTC.

This clonotype has ten or more counts. The chain is built from TRBV30 and TRBJ2-2; weak D call: TRBD2 (5 bases). There are 15 residues in the CDR3. V was cut by 4 bases and J by 0 bases, with 12 bases left in between. Germline CDR1 GTSNPN, CDR2 SVGIG (reference sequence). The CDR3 nucleotides are TGTGCCTGGACCCCGCGGAGGACGAACACCGGGGAGCTGTTTTTT. Encoded protein: CAWTPRRTNTGELFF.

This clonotype was counted many times. This sequence joins TRBV30 and TRBJ2-1, with no clear D. The CDR3 runs 12 residues. Per the germline V gene, CDR1 is GTSNPN and CDR2 is SVGIG (reference sequence). The germline V and J ends were trimmed by 7 bases and 7 bases, with 14 bases remaining between them. The CDR3 region has the DNA TGTGCCTACCTAAAAATCAGAAATGAGCAGTTCTTC. Its protein is CAYLKIRNEQFF. Together with reference TRBV30 and TRBJ2-1, the CDR3 gives the full variable domain: SQTIHQWPATLVQPVGSPLSLECTVEGTSNPNLYWYRQAAGRGLQLLFYSVGIGQISSEVPQNLSASRPQDRQFILSSKKLLLSDSGFYLCAYLKIRNEQFFGPGTRLTVL.

The rearrangement joins TRBV27 to TRBJ2-6; D unclear. Germline assignment: CDR1 MNHEY and CDR2 SMNVEV (reference sequence). CDR3 size: 16 residues. The ends were cut back, 7 bases at V and 1 base at J, with 14 bases in the middle. The CDR3 loop is CASTLLYWSGANVLTF. CDR3 DNA sequence: TGTGCCAGCACACTTCTGTACTGGTCTGGGGCCAACGTCCTGACTTTC.

The rearrangement uses TRBV6-1 and TRBJ2-2; 8 bases are shared with TRBD2. The CDR3 sequence is 18 residues long. CDR1 is MNHNS and CDR2 is SASEGT in the germline V gene. V lost 5 bases, J lost 0 bases, and 11 bases stayed unmatched. The CDR3 DNA reads as TGTGCCAGCAGTTATGTAGTTCTAGCGGGTGCGAACACCGGGGAGCTGTTTTTT. Encoded protein: CASSYVVLAGANTGELFF.

In this sample, this clonotype turned up many times. This chain connects TRBV27 to TRBJ1-5; D remains ambiguous. Trimming took off 0 bases at V and 2 bases at J, with 11 bases between the two ends. CDR3 length: 16 residues. Germline loops: CDR1 MNHEY, CDR2 SMNVEV (reference sequence). The CDR3 sequence: CASSLSWGYGNQPQHF. The DNA for the CDR3 is TGTGCCAGCAGTTTATCTTGGGGTTATGGCAATCAGCCCCAGCATTTT.

The gene calls are TRBV19 and TRBJ2-1; 10 bases line up with TRBD2. The CDR3 runs to 16 residues. Losses at the gene ends were 2 bases for V and 9 bases for J; bases not matched to a gene: 10. Germline loops: CDR1 LNHDA, CDR2 SQIVND (reference sequence). The CDR3 DNA follows: TGTGCCAGTAGTATAAAAGAGGGCCTAGCGGGAGTTGAGCAGTTCTTC. This translates into CASSIKEGLAGVEQFF. The variable domain in full, with the rest retrieved from reference TRBV19 and TRBJ2-1, is DGGITQSPKYLFRKEGQNVTLSCEQNLNHDAMYWYRQDPGQGLRLIYYSQIVNDFQKGDIAEGYSVSREKKESFPLTVTSAQKNPTAFYLCASSIKEGLAGVEQFFGPGTRLTVL.

There are a few counts of this clonotype. This chain links TRBV6-1 with TRBJ1-6; D possibly corresponds to TRBD1 (6 bases). Trimming cost V 4 bases and J 6 bases, with 16 bases left between them. CDR3 length: 16 residues. Per the germline V gene, CDR1 is MNHNS and CDR2 is SASEGT. The CDR3 coding sequence is TGTGCCAGCAGTGCCCCTAGGGGGGGCCGTAATTCACCCCTCCACTTT. It is translated as CASSAPRGGRNSPLHF.

This clonotype was found a few times. Here the CDR3 omits its conserved ending phenylalanine or tryptophan, so a read error is the likely source. The chain couples TRBV11-2 to TRBJ2-1, with D possibly TRBD2 on 6 matching bases. V shed 1 base and J shed 5 bases, with 15 bases lying between them. The germline V gene encodes CDR1 SGHAT and CDR2 FQNNGV. CDR3 length: 16 residues. The CDR3 nucleotides read TGTGCCAGCAGCTTAGCGGGCGGGGAAACCAACAATGAGCAGTTCCTC. Amino acid sequence: CASSLAGGETNNEQFL.

This clonotype has at least ten counts. The V and J genes are TRBV7-2 and TRBJ2-5; D call uncertain. CDR3 length: 14 amino acids. Trimming cost V 2 bases and J 5 bases, with 12 bases left between them. Per the germline V gene, CDR1 is SGHTA and CDR2 is FQGNSA. The DNA for the CDR3 is TGTGCCAGCAGCTTATGGTTGGGTGGGGAGACCCAGTACTTC. Amino acids: CASSLWLGGETQYF.

This clonotype has more than one count but fewer than ten. The chain combines TRBV6-1 with TRBJ2-1, with D hard to call. The germline V and J ends were trimmed by 5 bases and 9 bases, with 11 bases remaining between them. This CDR3 contains 12 residues. The germline CDR1 and CDR2 sequences are MNHNS and SASEGT. The CDR3 nucleotides are TGTGCCAGCAGTCTCAATTGGGGTGAGCAGTTCTTC. Translated: CASSLNWGEQFF.

This rearrangement joins TRBV20-1 to TRBJ2-1, with TRBD2 identical over 7 bases. J was trimmed by 4 bases and V by 6 bases; bases with no gene match: 9. Germline V lookup: CDR1 DFQATT, CDR2 SNEGSKA (reference sequence). The CDR3 totals 14 residues. CDR3 DNA: TGCAGTGCCCCTGGTCGGGAGGCATACAATGAGCAGTTCTTC. Translation gives CSAPGREAYNEQFF.

This clonotype occurred a few times. The CDR3 nucleotides read TGTGCCACCAGTGATTTCGGGGCCAGCTCCTACAATGAGCAGTTCTTC. Its protein product is CATSDFGASSYNEQFF. This sequence joins TRBV24-1 and TRBJ2-1, with D tentatively TRBD1 or TRBD2 (5 bases each). The CDR3 covers 16 residues. V was trimmed by 1 base and J by 0 bases, leaving 9 bases between them. Germline CDR1 reads KGHDR; CDR2 reads SFDVKD.

This clonotype was found many times. J is TRBJ2-3 and V is TRBV5-6; D not resolved. The CDR3 has 16 amino acids. Germline V CDR1 and CDR2: SGHDT, YYEEEE. Trimming removed 3 bases at V and 0 bases at J, with 14 bases between. The CDR3 coding sequence is TGTGCCAGCAGCTCTGGAACAGAACCTAGCACAGATACGCAGTATTTT. Residues: CASSSGTEPSTDTQYF.